These T cell receptor beta chains were read from a single sample in a study of T cells in Graves' hyperthyroidism and ophthalmopathy. TCRdb reprocessed the multiplex PCR reads via MiXCR and lists one record per CDR3 protein. The sample lists 480,000 or so distinct CDR3 sequences; approximately 49% were seen once. The specimen sequenced was peripheral blood or thyroid tissue (not recorded which). The receptor source for this set is an adult woman with Graves' disease, either hyperthyroidism or ophthalmopathy (not recorded which). CDR3s include the opening cysteine and the closing phenylalanine or tryptophan.

>TRBV14|TRBJ1-1
CASSQASEAFF
>TRBV5-5|TRBJ1-1
CASSQTTWSGTEAFF
>TRBV28|TRBJ2-7
CASSLVLESYEQYF
>TRBV9|TRBJ2-7
CASSFQSSYEQYF
>TRBV20-1|TRBJ1-6
CSARDRATLGNSPLHF
>TRBV29-1|TRBJ2-2
CSARGGLNTGELFF
>TRBV20-1|TRBJ1-6
CSQTQGGSPLHF
>TRBV6-5|TRBJ1-1
CASTLPMAMNTEAFF
>TRBV6-6|TRBJ1-2
CASSPSHGTNYGYTF
>TRBV20-1|TRBJ2-7
CSARGQGRYEQYF
>TRBV2|TRBJ1-4
CASSAGQLNEKLFF
>TRBV29-1|TRBJ2-7
CSVEFGSGSYEQYF
>TRBV20-1|TRBJ2-5
CSARGPGVQETQYF
>TRBV20-1|TRBJ2-3
CSARGTSGSDTQYF
>TRBV7-9|TRBJ2-1
CASSSRGGRPVNEQFF
>TRBV25-1|TRBJ1-1
CASSVRGMNTEAFF
>TRBV5-5|TRBJ1-4
CASSLRPTEKLFF
>TRBV7-2|TRBJ1-5
CASSLGAGGDQPQHF
>TRBV20-1|TRBJ1-2
CSARTGLKNYGYTF
>TRBV7-9|TRBJ2-7
CASSILAGVGYEQYF
>TRBV4-2|TRBJ1-2
CASSQSTANYGYTF
>TRBV7-3|TRBJ1-2
CASSLTGTGNRLGGYTF
>TRBV15|TRBJ1-2
CATSTGTGGHTDGYTF
>TRBV5-1|TRBJ2-1
CASSLELAGGVEQFF
>TRBV20-1|TRBJ2-5
CSAKARGVGQETQYF
>TRBV7-6|TRBJ2-7
CASSATAGTVHVQYF
>TRBV6-1|TRBJ2-7
CASSSQRQTYEQYF
>TRBV29-1|TRBJ1-1
CSVGKGGGTEAFF
>TRBV12-3/TRBV12-4|TRBJ1-5
CASSLVRAGQPQHF
>TRBV7-9|TRBJ1-5
CASRSGGYSNQPQHF
>TRBV7-2|TRBJ2-7
CASSLGYGQKTYEQYF
>TRBV4-1|TRBJ2-7
CASSQNPSATYEQYF
>TRBV6-5|TRBJ2-7
CASRGTALYEQYF
>TRBV10-2|TRBJ2-5
CASSEGTGGQSQETQYF